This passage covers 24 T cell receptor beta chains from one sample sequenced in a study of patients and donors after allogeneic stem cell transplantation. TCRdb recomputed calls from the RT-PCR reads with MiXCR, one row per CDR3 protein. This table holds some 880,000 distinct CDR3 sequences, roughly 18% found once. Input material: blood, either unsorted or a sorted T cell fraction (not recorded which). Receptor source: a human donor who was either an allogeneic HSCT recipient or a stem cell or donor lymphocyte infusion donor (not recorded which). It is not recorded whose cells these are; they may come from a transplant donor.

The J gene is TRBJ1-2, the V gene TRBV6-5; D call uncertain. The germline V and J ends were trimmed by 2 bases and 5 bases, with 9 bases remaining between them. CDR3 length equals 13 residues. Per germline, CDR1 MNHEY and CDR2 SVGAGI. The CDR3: CASSYDRKYGYTF. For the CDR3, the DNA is TGTGCCAGCAGTTACGACCGAAAGTATGGCTACACCTTC.

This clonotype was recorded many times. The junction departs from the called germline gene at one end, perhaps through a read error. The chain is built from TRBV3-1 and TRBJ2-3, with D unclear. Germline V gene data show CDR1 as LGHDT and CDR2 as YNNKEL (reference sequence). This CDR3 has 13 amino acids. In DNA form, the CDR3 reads TGCGCCAGCAGCCAAGGGCGCACAGATACGCAGTATTTT. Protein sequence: CASSQGRTDTQYF.

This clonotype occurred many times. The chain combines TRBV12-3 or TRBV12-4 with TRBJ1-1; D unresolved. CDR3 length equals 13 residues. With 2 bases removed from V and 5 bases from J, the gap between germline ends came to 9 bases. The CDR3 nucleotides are TGTGCCAGCAGTTTAAAGGTTACAACTGAAGCTTTCTTT. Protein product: CASSLKVTTEAFF.

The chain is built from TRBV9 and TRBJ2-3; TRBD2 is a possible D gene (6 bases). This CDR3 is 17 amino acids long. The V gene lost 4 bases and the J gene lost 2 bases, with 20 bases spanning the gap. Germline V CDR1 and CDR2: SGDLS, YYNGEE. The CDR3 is CASSTREIRRLTDTQYF. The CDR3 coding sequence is TGTGCCAGCAGCACACGGGAGATTAGGCGGCTCACAGATACGCAGTATTTT.

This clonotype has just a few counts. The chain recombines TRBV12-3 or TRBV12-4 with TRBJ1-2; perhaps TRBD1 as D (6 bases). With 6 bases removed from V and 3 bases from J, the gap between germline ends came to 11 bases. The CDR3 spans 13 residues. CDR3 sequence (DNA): TGTGCCAGCAGGACAGGCCGCGACTATGGCTACACCTTC. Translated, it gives CASRTGRDYGYTF.

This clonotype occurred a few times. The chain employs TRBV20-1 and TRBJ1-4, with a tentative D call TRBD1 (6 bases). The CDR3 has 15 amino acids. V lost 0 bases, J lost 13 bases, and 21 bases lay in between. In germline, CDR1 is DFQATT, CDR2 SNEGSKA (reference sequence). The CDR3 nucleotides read TGCAGTGCTAGAGATGGCGGGGGCAAATCCTCTGCACTGTTTTTT. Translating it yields CSARDGGGKSSALFF.

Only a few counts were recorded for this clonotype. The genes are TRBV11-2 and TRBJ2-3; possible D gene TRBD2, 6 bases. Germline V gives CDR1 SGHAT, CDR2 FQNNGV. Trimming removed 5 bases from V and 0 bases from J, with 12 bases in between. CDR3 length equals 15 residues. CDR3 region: CASSPGTQSTDTQYF. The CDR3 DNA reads TGTGCCAGCAGCCCCGGGACTCAGAGCACAGATACGCAGTATTTT.

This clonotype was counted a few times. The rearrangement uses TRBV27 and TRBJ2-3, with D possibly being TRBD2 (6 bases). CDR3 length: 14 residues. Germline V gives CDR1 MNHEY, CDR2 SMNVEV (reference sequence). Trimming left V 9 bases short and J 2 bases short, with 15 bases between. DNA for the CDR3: TGTGCCAGTAAGGTGGAGGGCCTCACAGATACGCAGTATTTT. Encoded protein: CASKVEGLTDTQYF.

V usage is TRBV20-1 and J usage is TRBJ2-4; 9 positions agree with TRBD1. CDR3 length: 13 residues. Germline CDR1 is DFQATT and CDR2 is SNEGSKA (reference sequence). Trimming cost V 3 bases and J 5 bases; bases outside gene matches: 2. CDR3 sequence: CSARGQGQNIQYF. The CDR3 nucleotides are TGCAGTGCTAGGGGACAGGGCCAAAACATTCAGTACTTC.

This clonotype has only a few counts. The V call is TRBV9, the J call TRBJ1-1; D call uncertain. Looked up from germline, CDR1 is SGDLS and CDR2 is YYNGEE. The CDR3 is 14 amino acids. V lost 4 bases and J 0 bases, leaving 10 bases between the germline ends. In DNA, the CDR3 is TGTGCCAGCAGCAAACTACATATGAACACTGAAGCTTTCTTT. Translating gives CASSKLHMNTEAFF.

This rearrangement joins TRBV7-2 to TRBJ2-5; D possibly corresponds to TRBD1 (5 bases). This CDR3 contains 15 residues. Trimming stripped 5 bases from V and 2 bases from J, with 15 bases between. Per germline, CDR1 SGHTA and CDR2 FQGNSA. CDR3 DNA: TGTGCCAGCAGCCGACCGACAGTGGGACAAGAGACCCAGTACTTC. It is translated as CASSRPTVGQETQYF. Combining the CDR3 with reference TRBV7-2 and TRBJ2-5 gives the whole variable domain GAGVSQSPSNKVTEKGKDVELRCDPISGHTALYWYRQSLGQGLEFLIYFQGNSAPDKSGLPSDRFSAERTGGSVSTLTIQRTQQEDSAVYLCASSRPTVGQETQYFGPGTRLLVL.

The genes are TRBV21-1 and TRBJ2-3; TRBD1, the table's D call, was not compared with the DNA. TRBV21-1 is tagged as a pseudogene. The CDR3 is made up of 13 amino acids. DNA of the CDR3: TGTGCCGGCCGGGACAGGGGCACAGAGACGCAGTATTTT. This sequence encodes CAGRDRGTETQYF.

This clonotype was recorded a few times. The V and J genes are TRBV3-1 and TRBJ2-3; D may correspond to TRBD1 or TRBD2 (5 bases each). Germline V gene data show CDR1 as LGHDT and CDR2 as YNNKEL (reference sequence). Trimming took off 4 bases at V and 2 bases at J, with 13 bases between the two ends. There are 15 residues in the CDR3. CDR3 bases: TGTGCCAGCAGCCCCCGGGGACCCAACACAGATACGCAGTATTTT. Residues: CASSPRGPNTDTQYF.

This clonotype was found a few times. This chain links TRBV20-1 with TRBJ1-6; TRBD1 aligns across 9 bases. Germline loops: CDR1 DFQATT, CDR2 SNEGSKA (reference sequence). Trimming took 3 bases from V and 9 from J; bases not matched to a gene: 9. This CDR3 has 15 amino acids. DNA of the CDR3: TGCAGTGCTAGCCTCCCGGGACAGGGTCGTTCACCCCTCCACTTT. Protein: CSASLPGQGRSPLHF.

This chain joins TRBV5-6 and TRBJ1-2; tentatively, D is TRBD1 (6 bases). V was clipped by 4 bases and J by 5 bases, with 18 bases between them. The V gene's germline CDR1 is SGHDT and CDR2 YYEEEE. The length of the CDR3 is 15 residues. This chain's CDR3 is CASSDVIQGRYGYTF. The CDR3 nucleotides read TGTGCCAGCAGCGATGTTATACAGGGTCGATATGGCTACACCTTC.

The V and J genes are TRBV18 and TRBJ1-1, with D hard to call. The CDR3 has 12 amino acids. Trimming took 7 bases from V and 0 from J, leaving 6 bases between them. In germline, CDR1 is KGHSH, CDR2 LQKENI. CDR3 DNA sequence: TGTGCCAGCTTGGAGATGAACACTGAAGCTTTCTTT. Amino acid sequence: CASLEMNTEAFF.

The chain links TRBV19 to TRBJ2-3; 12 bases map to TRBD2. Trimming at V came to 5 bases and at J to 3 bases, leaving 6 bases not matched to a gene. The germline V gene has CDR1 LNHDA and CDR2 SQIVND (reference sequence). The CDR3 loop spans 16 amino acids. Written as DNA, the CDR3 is TGTGCCAGTAGTGTCCTAGCGGGGGGGCGAACAGATACGCAGTATTTT. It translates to CASSVLAGGRTDTQYF.

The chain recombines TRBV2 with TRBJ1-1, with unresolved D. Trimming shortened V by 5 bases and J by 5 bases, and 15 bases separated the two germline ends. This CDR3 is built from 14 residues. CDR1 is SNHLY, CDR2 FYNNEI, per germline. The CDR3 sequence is CASSMDGERTEAFF. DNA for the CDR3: TGTGCCAGCAGTATGGACGGGGAGAGGACTGAAGCTTTCTTT.

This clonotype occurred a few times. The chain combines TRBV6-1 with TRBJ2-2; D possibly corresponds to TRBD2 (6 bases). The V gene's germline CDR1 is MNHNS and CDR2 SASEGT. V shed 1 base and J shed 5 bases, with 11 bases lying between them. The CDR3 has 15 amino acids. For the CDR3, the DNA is TGTGCCAGCAGTGAAGGTGTGGCGGGGACCGGGGAGCTGTTTTTT. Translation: CASSEGVAGTGELFF.

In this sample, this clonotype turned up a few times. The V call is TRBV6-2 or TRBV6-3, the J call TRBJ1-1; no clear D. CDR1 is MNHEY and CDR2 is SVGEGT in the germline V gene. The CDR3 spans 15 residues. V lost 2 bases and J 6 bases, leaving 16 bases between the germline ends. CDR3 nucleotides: TGTGCCAGCAGTTACAGTCGGGGAGTGGGCGCTGAAGCTTTCTTT. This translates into CASSYSRGVGAEAFF.

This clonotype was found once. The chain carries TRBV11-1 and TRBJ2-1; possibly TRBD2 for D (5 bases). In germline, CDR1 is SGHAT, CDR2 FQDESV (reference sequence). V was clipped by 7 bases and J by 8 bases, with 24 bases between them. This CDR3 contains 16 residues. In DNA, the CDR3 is TGTGCCAGCACCCGACGGGGATGGTCGCTAGAGGATGAGCAGTTCTTC. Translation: CASTRRGWSLEDEQFF.

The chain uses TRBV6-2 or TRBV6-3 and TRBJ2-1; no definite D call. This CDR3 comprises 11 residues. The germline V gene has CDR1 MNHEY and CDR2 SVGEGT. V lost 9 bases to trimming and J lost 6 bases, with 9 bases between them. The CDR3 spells CASGRRNEQFF. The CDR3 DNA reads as TGTGCCAGTGGACGGCGCAATGAGCAGTTCTTC.

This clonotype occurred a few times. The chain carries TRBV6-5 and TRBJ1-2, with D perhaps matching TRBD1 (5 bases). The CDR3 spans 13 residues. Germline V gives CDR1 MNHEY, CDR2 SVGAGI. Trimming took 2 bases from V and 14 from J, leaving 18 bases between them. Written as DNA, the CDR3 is TGTGCCAGCAGTTACGGGGGAATAAAAGGGTGGACCTTC. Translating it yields CASSYGGIKGWTF.

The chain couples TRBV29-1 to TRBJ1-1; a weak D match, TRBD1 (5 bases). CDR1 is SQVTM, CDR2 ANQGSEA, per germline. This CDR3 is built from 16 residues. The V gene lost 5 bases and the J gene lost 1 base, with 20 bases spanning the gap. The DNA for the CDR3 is TGCAGCGTTCACACCCGAGGAGTCCAGGGGAACACTGAAGCTTTCTTT. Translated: CSVHTRGVQGNTEAFF.